These 9 T cell receptor beta chains were all obtained from the same sample, sequenced in a study of human T cells and chemical hapten exposure. This sample's time point: patch test 3, about 24 weeks after DPC sensitization. Treatment meaning: therapeutic diphenylcyclopropenone sensitization with weekly scalp DPC. Via MiXCR, TCRdb re-called the RACE reads, giving one row per CDR3 protein. This repertoire shows more than 150,000 distinct CDR3 sequences, about 22% found once; its top ten account for about 2.3%. The specimen was whole blood, collected in connection with sensitization to the hapten diphenylcyclopropenone (DPC). The source is a middle-aged woman with alopecia areata. Some clones in this sample may be carry-over from other donors' samples.

V and J are TRBV21-1 and TRBJ2-7; TRBD1, the D gene given by the table, was not confirmed from the DNA. TRBV21-1 is given as a pseudogene. This CDR3 has 15 residues. CDR3 loop: CASSKTRQGTYEQYF. CDR3 bases: TGTGCCAGCAGCAAAACCCGACAGGGCACCTACGAGCAGTACTTC.

This clonotype has only a few counts. The genes are TRBV7-9 and TRBJ2-1; D may match TRBD1 or TRBD2 (5 bases each). V lost 5 bases, J lost 9 bases, and 11 bases lay in between. CDR1 and CDR2 from the germline V gene are SEHNR and FQNEAQ (reference sequence). The CDR3 is made up of 12 amino acids. The CDR3 here is CASSPMRGEQFF. CDR3 DNA sequence: TGTGCCAGCAGCCCAATGAGGGGTGAGCAGTTCTTC.

V and J are TRBV10-3 and TRBJ2-2; 7 nucleotides align to TRBD1. Germline V gene data show CDR1 as ENHRY and CDR2 as SYGVKD. The length of the CDR3 is 15 residues. V was pared by 4 bases and J by 4 bases, with 6 bases of the junction left unmatched. The CDR3 reads CAISATGAGTGELFF. In nucleotides, the CDR3 is TGTGCCATCAGTGCCACAGGGGCGGGCACCGGGGAGCTGTTTTTT.

About this clonotype itself: This may arise from a read error, as a much more abundant clone is one base away. The V gene is TRBV10-3, the J gene TRBJ2-7; no clear D gene. This CDR3 comprises 11 residues. Germline V lookup: CDR1 ENHRY, CDR2 SYGVKD. The CDR3 sequence: CGISDSREQYF. The CDR3 nucleotides are TGTGGCATCAGTGACTCCAGGGAGCAGTACTTC.

The CDR3 spells CASSAVLLPTDTQYF. The CDR3 coding sequence is TGTGCCAGCAGTGCCGTCCTCCTTCCCACAGATACGCAGTATTTT. The chain carries TRBV6-1 and TRBJ2-3; no firm D call. Germline lookup yields CDR1 MNHNS and CDR2 SASEGT. The V and J ends lost 4 bases and 2 bases respectively, with 13 bases between them. The CDR3 has 15 amino acids.

The chain combines TRBV20-1 with TRBJ1-1; D perhaps matches TRBD1 (6 bases). Per germline, CDR1 DFQATT and CDR2 SNEGSKA (reference sequence). V was trimmed by 3 bases and J by 11 bases, leaving 16 bases between them. The CDR3 runs 12 residues. The CDR3 loop is CSASGSGVKAFF. DNA of the CDR3: TGCAGTGCTAGCGGATCAGGGGTAAAGGCTTTCTTT.

In its sample, this clonotype was seen a few times. The chain employs TRBV29-1 and TRBJ2-5; D is possibly TRBD1 (6 bases). The CDR3 consists of 12 residues. Per germline, CDR1 SQVTM and CDR2 ANQGSEA. CDR3 in DNA: TGCACTGGAGGCAGGGGCCGAGAGACCCAGTACTTC. This translates into CTGGRGRETQYF.

The chain is built from TRBV28 and TRBJ2-3, with 9 bases identical to TRBD2. CDR1 is MDHEN and CDR2 is SYDVKM in the germline V gene. The V and J ends lost 8 bases and 6 bases, in that order; junction bases with no gene match: 15. The CDR3 consists of 16 residues. CDR3 bases: TGTGCCAGCCCCCCTATGCGCGGGAGGGCCGGGGATACGCAGTATTTT. As protein: CASPPMRGRAGDTQYF.

This clonotype was seen only a few times. The V gene is TRBV28, the J gene TRBJ2-7, with D tentatively TRBD2 (7 bases). V was cut by 6 bases and J by 2 bases, with 11 bases left in between. Looked up from germline, CDR1 is MDHEN and CDR2 is SYDVKM. The CDR3 has 13 amino acids. The CDR3 bases are TGTGCCAGCAGGGGAGGGGGTACCTACGAGCAGTACTTC. Translating gives CASRGGGTYEQYF.